This entry concerns a single T cell receptor beta chain. A junction boundary mismatches the germline segment, possibly from a read error. These data come from a study of shared T cell receptors in the human thymus. This CDR3 has 16 amino acids. The germline CDR1 and CDR2 sequences are MGHRA and YSYEKL. Sequenced by immunoSEQ multiplex PCR; TCRdb stores in-frame clones only, minus some. The sample has roughly 500,000 clones; more than 75% are singletons. The same sample was also studied in work on human thymus T cells. That study adds: Corrective heart surgery yielded resections, and these provided the thymus tissue. Across thymic and blood repertoires, the usage of V and J genes appeared to be biased.

The sequence derives from a boy in the first two years of life with a congenital heart defect. The gene calls are TRBV4-1 and TRBJ1-2; maybe TRBD1 (6 bases). Sequencing was carried out using thymocytes. The CDR3 bases are TGCGCCAGCAGCCAGAAACCGGGACAAACTAACTATGGCTACCCCTTC. Amino acid sequence: CASSQKPGQTNYGYPF.